Listed below are T cell receptor beta chains from one sample, sequenced in a study of beta chain features in type 1 diabetes. Clones were read by immunoSEQ multiplex PCR, and TCRdb kept only the in-frame ones, dropping some. The data hold fewer than 200,000 clones, with over 9% observed a single time. Sequenced sample: central memory CD4+ T cells from blood. All receptors derive from a man in his thirties or forties with type 1 diabetes. Each CDR3 is given with its conserved first and last residue. The order of the fields is J gene, V gene, clone size, D gene, CDR3 DNA, CDR3 protein. A D gene is named only where the DNA matches it firmly. Not all rows give a size; the values are once, few, many and, for expanded clones, a class.

TRBJ2-5,TRBV7-2,-,-,TGTGCCAGCAGCTTAACCTACCTCCTGGAGACCCAGTACTTC,CASSLTYLLETQYF
TRBJ1-2,TRBV15,few,-,TGTGCCACCAGCAGAGGCACGGATGGCTACACCTTC,CATSRGTDGYTF
TRBJ1-5,TRBV6-5,-,-,TGTGCCAGCAGTTACTCCGGGTCGCAGCCCCAGCATTTT,CASSYSGSQPQHF
TRBJ2-2,TRBV9,-,TRBD2,TGTGCCAGCAGCGTAGGACTAGCGGGAGCGTCCGGGGAGCTGTTTTTT,CASSVGLAGASGELFF
TRBJ1-1,TRBV4-3,-,TRBD1,TGCGCCAGCAGCCTTTGGACAGGGAACACTGAAGCTTTCTTT,CASSLWTGNTEAFF
TRBJ2-1,TRBV7-9,-,TRBD1,TGTGCCAGCAGCATAGCCGGGACAGGGGGTTATGAGCAGTTCTTC,CASSIAGTGGYEQFF
TRBJ1-2,TRBV28,few,TRBD1,TGTGCCAGCAGTCCAAGTTGGACAGGGGCTAACTATGGCTACACCTTC,CASSPSWTGANYGYTF
TRBJ2-5,TRBV14,-,-,TGTGCCAGCACTCTCGAGACCCAGTACTTC,CASTLETQYF
TRBJ2-5,TRBV5-4,-,TRBD2,TGTGCCAGCAGCGAGAGGGCTAGCGGGGAACAAGAGACCCAGTACTTC,CASSERASGEQETQYF
TRBJ2-7,TRBV21-1,few,-,TGTGCCAGCAGCAATAGTGGGACTAGCGGGAGAACGGGGGAGTACGAGCAGTACTTC,CASSNSGTSGRTGEYEQYF
TRBJ2-7,TRBV19,many,-,TGTGCCAGTAGTATAGCTGTCCAGACCTACGAGCAGTACTTC,CASSIAVQTYEQYF
TRBJ2-6,TRBV28,few,TRBD1,TGTGCCAGCAGTTTAAGGACAGGCGTCCTGACTTTC,CASSLRTGVLTF
TRBJ1-4,TRBV9,few,-,TGTGCCAGCAGCGGGACAGCGACTAATGAAAAACTGTTTTTT,CASSGTATNEKLFF
TRBJ2-7,TRBV5-1,few,-,TGCGCCAGCAGCTTCTCTTCAGGGGTCTACGAGCAGTACTTC,CASSFSSGVYEQYF
TRBJ2-7,TRBV28,-,TRBD2,TGTGCCAGCAGTCAGACCGGCGGGGGGCTCTACGAGCAGTACTTC,CASSQTGGGLYEQYF
TRBJ1-1,TRBV10-3,-,-,TGTGCCATCAGTGATCCGAACAGACAGAACACTGAAGCTTTCTTT,CAISDPNRQNTEAFF
TRBJ1-2,TRBV4-3,-,-,TGCGCCAGCAGCCAGCCCACTCAACAAGAGGGTGGCTACACCTTC,CASSQPTQQEGGYTF
TRBJ1-2,TRBV6-1,few,TRBD1,TGTGCCAGCAGTGACGTGTCCCGACAGGGCTCCTATGGCTACACCTTC,CASSDVSRQGSYGYTF
TRBJ2-7,TRBV4-3,few,TRBD1,TGCGCCAGCAGCCAGGTTACCGGGACAGAATTCTACGAGCAGTACTTC,CASSQVTGTEFYEQYF
TRBJ1-1,TRBV21-1,few,-,TGTGCCAGCAGCAAAGAGGGACAAAGAAACACTGAAGCTTTCTTT,CASSKEGQRNTEAFF
TRBJ1-1,TRBV7-3,few,-,TGTGCCAGCAGCGGACAACCGAACACTGAAGCTTTCTTT,CASSGQPNTEAFF
TRBJ2-7,TRBV7-3,few,TRBD1,TGTGCCAGCAGTCCACAGGGGGCCCACGAGCAGTACTTC,CASSPQGAHEQYF
TRBJ2-7,TRBV18,few,-,TGTGCCAGCTCACCGGCGGCCTCCTACGAGCAGTACTTC,CASSPAASYEQYF
TRBJ2-7,TRBV6-6,few,TRBD2,TGTGCCAGCAGTCTCGGACTAGCGGGCTACGAGCAGTACTTC,CASSLGLAGYEQYF
TRBJ2-5,TRBV6-1,few,TRBD1,TGTGCCAGCAGTGCATTACAGGGGGAGACCCAGTACTTC,CASSALQGETQYF
TRBJ2-7,TRBV21-1,few,-,TGTGCCAGCAGCAAATGGATGGAGCGCGAGCAGTACTTC,CASSKWMEREQYF
TRBJ1-1,TRBV29-1,few,TRBD1,TGCAGCGTTGATTTTTCAGGGGGCTCTCCTGAAGCTTTCTTT,CSVDFSGGSPEAFF
TRBJ2-7,TRBV7-9,-,-,TGTGCCAGCAGCTTAGCGCGGACGGCGGGCTACGAGCAGTACTTC,CASSLARTAGYEQYF
TRBJ2-3,TRBV11-2,-,-,TGTGCCAGCAGCTTCGGCACAGATACGCAGTATTTT,CASSFGTDTQYF
TRBJ2-3,TRBV7-6,few,-,TGTGCCAGCAGCTCGTTAGCGCAAGATACGCAGTATTTT,CASSSLAQDTQYF
TRBJ2-7,TRBV4-2,few,TRBD2,TGTGCCAGCAGCCAAGGATCGGGAGGGAGGGTCGAGCAGTACTTC,CASSQGSGGRVEQYF
TRBJ2-5,TRBV18,few,-,TGTGCCAGCTCACAATCCGGGACTCCTGTAGGAGAGACCCAGTACTTC,CASSQSGTPVGETQYF
TRBJ2-2,TRBV25-1,-,TRBD2,TGTGCCAGCAGTGAATACGGACTAGCCGGCGGGGAGCTGTTTTTT,CASSEYGLAGGELFF
TRBJ1-2,TRBV5-1,-,TRBD1,TGCGCCAGCAGCTCAACAGGACAGGGAAGCGGGTATGGCTACACCTTC,CASSSTGQGSGYGYTF
TRBJ2-5,TRBV5-4,few,TRBD2,TGTGCCAGCAGCTTGTCATTAACTAGCGGGGAAGAGACCCAGTACTTC,CASSLSLTSGEETQYF
TRBJ1-5,TRBV28,few,-,TGTGCCAGCAGTTTAAAGGGGTATAGCAATCAGCCCCAGCATTTT,CASSLKGYSNQPQHF
TRBJ2-5,TRBV15,few,-,TGTGCCACCAGCCTAATAATTGGGGCAGGAGAGACCCAGTACTTC,CATSLIIGAGETQYF
TRBJ1-2,TRBV25-1,-,-,TGTGCCCGATGGGGGCGGAACTATGGCTACACCTTC,CARWGRNYGYTF
TRBJ2-7,TRBV28,-,TRBD2,TGTGCCAGCATCGGGACTACAACCTACGAGCAGTACTTC,CASIGTTTYEQYF
TRBJ2-2,TRBV2,many,-,TGTGCCAGCAGACCCCGGGAGACAACCGGGGAGCTGTTTTTT,CASRPRETTGELFF
TRBJ1-2,TRBV27,-,TRBD1,TGTGCCAGCAGTACTTCACAGGGGAATGGCTACACCTTC,CASSTSQGNGYTF
TRBJ2-1,TRBV2,few,-,TGTGCCAGCAGTGTCGGGACCTACAATGAGCAGTTCTTC,CASSVGTYNEQFF
TRBJ2-2,TRBV11-2,-,-,TGTGCCAGCAGCTTAGAGGGCAGGGGCACCGGGGAGCTGTTTTTT,CASSLEGRGTGELFF
TRBJ2-7,TRBV28,-,-,TGTGCCAGCAGGTCTACCCGGTACGAGCAGTACTTC,CASRSTRYEQYF
TRBJ1-3,TRBV19,few,-,TGTGCCAGCGCTAGACAGATATACTCTGGAAACACCATATATTTT,CASARQIYSGNTIYF
TRBJ1-2,TRBV11-2,-,-,TGTGCCAGCAGCTTAGCCGAGCGGTGGGGCTACACCTTC,CASSLAERWGYTF